Shown below are 24 T cell receptor beta chains from a single sample sequenced in a study of Ad26.COV2.S vaccination and SARS-CoV-2 variants. The repertoire was sequenced with immunoSEQ multiplex PCR; TCRdb's copy has only in-frame clones and lacks some. The sample shows about 680,000 clones, 80% to 90% of them seen only once. Specified treatment: around 19 received Ad26.COV2.S at low or high dose, single or two shots; a few received placebo; per-sample allocation not given. The samples date from day 63 after the first vaccine or placebo injection. Material: peripheral blood, obtained in a trial of Ad26.COV2.S vaccine versus placebo. These TCRs come from a person aged 18-65 years who received the Ad26.COV2.S COVID-19 vaccine or a placebo.

V gene TRBV5-6 combines with J gene TRBJ2-2; D ambiguous. Germline V gene lookup returns CDR1 SGHDT and CDR2 YYEEEE. The CDR3 has 16 amino acids. Trimming removed 4 bases at V and 4 bases at J, with 17 bases between. The CDR3 DNA follows: TGTGCCAGCAGCCGATCGGCGGAGCTTACCACCGGGGAGCTGTTTTTT. It is translated as CASSRSAELTTGELFF.

This chain joins TRBV18 and TRBJ2-3; D might be TRBD2 (5 bases). V was pared by 4 bases and J by 4 bases, with 9 bases between. Per germline, CDR1 KGHSH and CDR2 LQKENI. The CDR3 totals 13 residues. Here the CDR3 reads CASSLGSADTQYF. The CDR3 DNA follows: TGTGCCAGCTCACTAGGGAGCGCAGATACGCAGTATTTT.

This chain connects TRBV18 to TRBJ1-2, with 7 bases matching TRBD1. Germline values: CDR1 KGHSH, CDR2 LQKENI. This CDR3 comprises 15 residues. The ends lost 3 bases at V and 8 bases at J; junction bases unmatched: 12. The CDR3: CASSPGQRPESGYTF. CDR3 bases: TGTGCCAGCTCACCGGGACAGAGACCCGAGAGCGGCTACACCTTC. Drawing the rest from reference TRBV18 and TRBJ1-2, the complete variable domain is NAGVMQNPRHLVRRRGQEARLRCSPMKGHSHVYWYRQLPEEGLKFMVYLQKENIIDESGMPKERFSAEFPKEGPSILRIQQVVRGDSAAYFCASSPGQRPESGYTFGSGTRLTVV.

This clone was seen more than once but under ten times. The V call is TRBV19, the J call TRBJ1-5; 11 nucleotides align to TRBD1. Per germline, CDR1 LNHDA and CDR2 SQIVND (reference sequence). This CDR3 comprises 15 residues. J was trimmed by 5 bases and V by 5 bases; bases with no gene match: 5. As DNA, the CDR3 is TGTGCCAGTAGTTCCTGGACAGGGGGCTATCAGCCCCAGCATTTT. Translation gives CASSSWTGGYQPQHF. Using reference TRBV19 and TRBJ1-5 for the parts outside the CDR3, the full variable domain is DGGITQSPKYLFRKEGQNVTLSCEQNLNHDAMYWYRQDPGQGLRLIYYSQIVNDFQKGDIAEGYSVSREKKESFPLTVTSAQKNPTAFYLCASSSWTGGYQPQHFGDGTRLSIL.

The genes are TRBV5-1 and TRBJ1-4, with D unclear. Trimming left V 4 bases short and J 4 bases short, with 11 bases between. This CDR3 comprises 14 residues. Germline V CDR1 and CDR2: SGHRS, YFSETQ. CDR3 residues: CASSPAGSNEKLFF. The CDR3 nucleotides are TGCGCCAGCAGCCCGGCGGGCAGTAATGAAAAACTGTTTTTT.

The chain links TRBV7-9 to TRBJ2-2, with D possibly matching TRBD1 (5 bases). This CDR3 comprises 15 residues. V lost 1 base to trimming and J lost 7 bases, with 13 bases between them. The germline gives CDR1 SEHNR, CDR2 FQNEAQ (reference sequence). This chain's CDR3 is CASSLDRQGIGELFF. As DNA, the CDR3 is TGTGCCAGCAGCTTAGATCGGCAGGGAATCGGGGAGCTGTTTTTT.

This chain connects TRBV7-2 to TRBJ2-1; TRBD2 is a possible D gene (5 bases). Germline CDR1 SGHTA, CDR2 FQGNSA. The CDR3 loop spans 16 amino acids. V was shortened by 4 bases and J by 3 bases, with 16 bases between the two germline ends. This CDR3 is CASSSQASPFYNEQFF. The DNA of the CDR3 is TGTGCCAGCAGCTCCCAGGCTAGCCCCTTCTACAATGAGCAGTTCTTC.

The chain combines TRBV3-1 (or the pseudogene TRBV3-2) with TRBJ1-1, with D possibly TRBD1 on 6 matching bases. Germline-derived CDR1 and CDR2 are LGHDT and YNNKEL (reference sequence). The V gene lost 3 bases and the J gene lost 6 bases, with 14 bases spanning the gap. This CDR3 is 14 amino acids long. CDR3 residues: CASSHRRGSAEAFF. CDR3 DNA sequence: TGTGCCAGCAGCCACCGAAGGGGGTCGGCTGAAGCTTTCTTT.

In its sample, this clone was seen once. The V gene is TRBV5-5, the J gene TRBJ2-3, with 9 nucleotides matching TRBD2. The CDR3 consists of 16 residues. The V gene end was trimmed by 3 bases and the J gene end by 2 bases; junction bases not matched to a gene: 7. Looked up from germline, CDR1 is SGHKS and CDR2 is YYEKEE (reference sequence). The CDR3 bases are TGTGCCAGCAGCTCATTAGCTAGCGGGGCCACAGATACGCAGTATTTT. Translated, it gives CASSSLASGATDTQYF.

The genes are TRBV7-9 and TRBJ1-4; TRBD1 aligns across 9 bases. Germline CDR1 reads SEHNR; CDR2 reads FQNEAQ (reference sequence). CDR3 length: 15 amino acids. Trimming removed 4 bases from V and 5 bases from J; junction bases left unmatched: 5. The CDR3 DNA reads as TGTGCCAGCAGCTCGCCGGGACAGGGCAATGAAAAACTGTTTTTT. Translating gives CASSSPGQGNEKLFF.

The gene calls are TRBV19 and TRBJ2-1; 8 nucleotides line up with TRBD2. With V trimmed by 6 bases and J by 7 bases, 14 bases remained unmatched. Germline V gives CDR1 LNHDA, CDR2 SQIVND (reference sequence). The CDR3 is 16 residues long. The CDR3 sequence is CASRRRSVAGSNEQFF. Written as DNA, the CDR3 is TGTGCCAGTAGACGCCGATCGGTAGCGGGAAGTAATGAGCAGTTCTTC.

The rearrangement uses TRBV10-2 and TRBJ1-6; D is unclear. This CDR3 contains 12 residues. Germline V gene sequence: CDR1 WSHSY, CDR2 SAAADI. Between the trimmed V and J ends, which lost 3 bases and 9 bases, there was a span of 6 bases. The CDR3: CASSDAVSPLHF. CDR3 bases: TGCGCCAGCAGTGATGCAGTTTCACCCCTCCACTTT.

V is TRBV23-1 and J is TRBJ2-2; 13 bases line up with TRBD2. TRBV23-1 is sorted into the ORF group, with uncertain function. After removal of 4 bases from V and 0 bases from J, the junction contained 11 bases not matched to a gene. The CDR3 contains 20 residues. The chain's CDR3 is CASSRIGTSGTKPNTGELFF. Here the CDR3 DNA reads TGCGCCAGCAGTCGGATCGGGACTAGCGGGACGAAACCGAACACCGGGGAGCTGTTTTTT.

The chain has TRBV10-1 and TRBJ1-6; D unclear. The CDR3 extends over 15 amino acids. V lost 4 bases and J 0 bases, leaving 7 bases between the germline ends. The germline gives CDR1 WNHNN, CDR2 SYGVQD (reference sequence). CDR3 DNA: TGCGCCAGCAGTGTCGTAAGCTCCTATAATTCACCCCTCCACTTT. Translating it yields CASSVVSSYNSPLHF.

CDR3 protein: CASSYRDRHTGELFF. The CDR3 region has the DNA TGTGCCAGCAGTTACAGGGACAGACACACCGGGGAGCTGTTTTTT. This chain links TRBV6-5 with TRBJ2-2, with 7 bases lining up with TRBD1. Per the germline V gene, CDR1 is MNHEY and CDR2 is SVGAGI. V shed 2 bases, J shed 3 bases, and the junction held 3 bases outside the gene matches. The CDR3 extends over 15 amino acids.

The chain joins TRBV7-2 to TRBJ2-7; D not resolved. The CDR3 loop spans 16 amino acids. Between the trimmed V and J ends, which lost 5 bases and 3 bases, there was a span of 20 bases. The germline CDR1 and CDR2 sequences are SGHTA and FQGNSA. CDR3 coding DNA: TGTGCCAGCAGCCCCAGCGCGATCGAGATAGGCTACGAGCAGTACTTC. This gives the protein CASSPSAIEIGYEQYF.

This chain uses TRBV30 with TRBJ1-1, with 8 bases lining up with TRBD1. V gave up 5 bases and J gave up 12 bases; unmatched junction bases: 11. Germline-derived CDR1 and CDR2 are GTSNPN and SVGIG (reference sequence). The CDR3 extends over 12 amino acids. This CDR3 reads CAWAGDRGYPFF. The CDR3 region has the DNA TGTGCCTGGGCGGGCGACAGGGGATACCCTTTCTTT.

This rearrangement joins TRBV19 to TRBJ1-4; possibly TRBD1 for D (6 bases). The CDR3 is 14 residues long. Between the trimmed V and J ends, which lost 5 bases and 5 bases, there was a span of 12 bases. Germline V gene lookup returns CDR1 LNHDA and CDR2 SQIVND (reference sequence). As DNA, the CDR3 is TGTGCCAGTAGTCCACTGGACAGCAATGAAAAACTGTTTTTT. Residues: CASSPLDSNEKLFF.

This chain links TRBV5-6 with TRBJ1-2; no firm D call. The germline V gene has CDR1 SGHDT and CDR2 YYEEEE. This CDR3 comprises 12 residues. The germline V and J ends were trimmed by 1 base and 12 bases, with 13 bases remaining between them. CDR3 residues: CASSLFADRDTF. The DNA of the CDR3 is TGTGCCAGCAGCTTGTTTGCAGACCGCGACACCTTC.

The J gene is TRBJ2-5, the V gene TRBV10-2; the match to TRBD2 covers 11 bases. This CDR3 is built from 12 residues. The germline V gene encodes CDR1 WSHSY and CDR2 SAAADI. The J segment lost 4 bases and the V segment lost 8 bases, leaving 0 bases of the junction unmatched. CDR3 bases: TGCGCCAGCGGGACTAGCGGAGAGACCCAGTACTTC. Translated, it gives CASGTSGETQYF.

This chain links TRBV24-1 with TRBJ2-3; tentatively, D is TRBD2 (5 bases). The CDR3 runs 17 residues. Germline CDR1 KGHDR, CDR2 SFDVKD. V was clipped by 3 bases and J by 1 base, with 16 bases between them. CDR3 in amino acids: CATSDPSRDGGTDTQYF. The DNA of the CDR3 is TGTGCCACCAGTGATCCTTCCCGCGACGGGGGCACAGATACGCAGTATTTT.

V and J are TRBV19 and TRBJ1-2; unclear D gene. The CDR3 covers 15 residues. V was cut by 0 bases and J by 4 bases, with 12 bases left in between. Germline CDR1 reads LNHDA; CDR2 reads SQIVND (reference sequence). The CDR3 loop reads CASSIDPGLSYGYTF. The CDR3 DNA follows: TGTGCCAGTAGTATAGATCCGGGCCTGAGCTATGGCTACACCTTC.

The CDR3 region is CASSINRGGQPQHF. Written as DNA, the CDR3 is TGTGCCAGTAGTATAAACAGGGGAGGACAGCCCCAGCATTTT. This chain connects TRBV19 to TRBJ1-5; 7 bases line up with TRBD1. From germline, CDR1 is LNHDA and CDR2 SQIVND (reference sequence). Losses at the gene ends were 2 bases for V and 7 bases for J; bases not matched to a gene: 5. The CDR3 is 14 amino acids.

The genes are TRBV7-2 and TRBJ2-2; D unresolved. The CDR3 totals 15 residues. Trimming took 6 bases from V and 4 from J, leaving 15 bases between them. Germline V gene sequence: CDR1 SGHTA, CDR2 FQGNSA. CDR3 residues: CASRSPRSRTGELFF. CDR3 DNA: TGTGCCAGCAGGTCCCCCAGGAGCCGCACCGGGGAGCTGTTTTTT. The full variable domain, with the rest looked up from reference TRBV7-2 and TRBJ2-2, is GAGVSQSPSNKVTEKGKDVELRCDPISGHTALYWYRQSLGQGLEFLIYFQGNSAPDKSGLPSDRFSAERTGGSVSTLTIQRTQQEDSAVYLCASRSPRSRTGELFFGEGSRLTVL.